This TCR beta chain came from a study of blood T cells in healthy people across ages. Overall study context: About one barcoded beta molecule per two T cells came from capture by template switching.

It was with a sample-barcoded 5' primer and a J-beta primer mix that a second PCR of about 6 to 12 cycles was run. TCRdb called the 5' RACE reads again in MiXCR, with one record for every CDR3 protein. The sample consists of 1.8 million or so distinct CDR3 sequences, roughly 43% of them appearing once. Study-level findings and limits: As naive T cell percentage varied, TCR beta diversity correlated strongly with it. Diversity estimates from one million T cells were considered underestimates.

As concerns this clonotype: The antigen is unknown.

The CDR3 extends over 15 amino acids. The germline V gene has CDR1 LNHNV and CDR2 YYDKDF (reference sequence). V was shortened by 0 bases and J by 6 bases, with 12 bases between the two germline ends. The receptor was isolated from a human donor in good health. The chain employs TRBV15 and TRBJ1-5; a possible D gene is TRBD1 (6 bases). Input material: blood. In DNA form, the CDR3 reads TGTGCCACCAGCAGAGATCAGGCAGGGGCTCAGCCCCAGCATTTT. This gives the protein CATSRDQAGAQPQHF.